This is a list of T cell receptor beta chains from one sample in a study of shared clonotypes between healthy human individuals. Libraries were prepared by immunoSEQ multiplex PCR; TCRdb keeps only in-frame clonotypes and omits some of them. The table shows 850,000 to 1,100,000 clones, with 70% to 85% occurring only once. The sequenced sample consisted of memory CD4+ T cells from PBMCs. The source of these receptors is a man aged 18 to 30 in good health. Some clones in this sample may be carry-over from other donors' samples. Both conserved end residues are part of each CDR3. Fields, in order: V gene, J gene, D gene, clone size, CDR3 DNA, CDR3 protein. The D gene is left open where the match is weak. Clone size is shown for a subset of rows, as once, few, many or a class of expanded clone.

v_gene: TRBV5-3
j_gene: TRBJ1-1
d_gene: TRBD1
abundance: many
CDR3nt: TGTGCCAGAAGCTTGACCGGGACAGGGCGAGCTTTCTTT
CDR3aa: CARSLTGTGRAFF

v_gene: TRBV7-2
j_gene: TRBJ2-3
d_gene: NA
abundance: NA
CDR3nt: TGTGCCAGCAGCTTAGGGGTACAATTCCCTGCTTTTACGCAGTATTTT
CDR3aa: CASSLGVQFPAFTQYF

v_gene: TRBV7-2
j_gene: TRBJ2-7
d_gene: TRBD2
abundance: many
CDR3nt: TGTGCCAGCAGCTTAACGCCTAGCGGGAGATACGAGCAGTACTTC
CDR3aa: CASSLTPSGRYEQYF

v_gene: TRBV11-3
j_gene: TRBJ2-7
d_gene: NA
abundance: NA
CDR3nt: TGTGCCAGCAGCTTAGTTCCAGGCCCACCCCTCGACGAGCAGTACTTC
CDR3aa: CASSLVPGPPLDEQYF

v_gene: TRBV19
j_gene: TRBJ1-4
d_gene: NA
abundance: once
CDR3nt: TGTGCCAGTAGTATAGGAAGTGCGGAAAATGAAAAACTGTTTTTT
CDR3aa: CASSIGSAENEKLFF

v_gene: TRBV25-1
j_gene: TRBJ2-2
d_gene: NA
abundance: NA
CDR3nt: TGTGCCAGCAGTTCTAGGGAAACGAACACCGGGGAGCTGTTTTTT
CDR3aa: CASSSRETNTGELFF

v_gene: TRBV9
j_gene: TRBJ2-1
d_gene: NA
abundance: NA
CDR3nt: TGTGCCAGCAGCGTAGTCCCGGACTCGTTCTACAATGAGCAGTTCTTC
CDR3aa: CASSVVPDSFYNEQFF

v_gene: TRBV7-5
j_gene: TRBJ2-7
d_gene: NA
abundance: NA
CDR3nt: TGTGCCAGAAGCAACTCTAGGGACATCTACGAGCAGTACTTC
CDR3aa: CARSNSRDIYEQYF

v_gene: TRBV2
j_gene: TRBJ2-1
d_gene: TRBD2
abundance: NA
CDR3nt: TGTGCCAGCAGACCGTTCCTAGCGGGAGGGCCGGTTGAGCAGTTCTTC
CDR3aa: CASRPFLAGGPVEQFF

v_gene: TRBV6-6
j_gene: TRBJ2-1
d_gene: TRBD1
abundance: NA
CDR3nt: TGTGCCAGCAGAGAAAGGACAGGGGCCTACAATGAGCAGTTCTTC
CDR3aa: CASRERTGAYNEQFF

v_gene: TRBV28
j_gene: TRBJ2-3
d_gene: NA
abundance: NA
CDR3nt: TGTGCCAGCAGTTCTGATGAGACGGATACGCAGTATTTT
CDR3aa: CASSSDETDTQYF

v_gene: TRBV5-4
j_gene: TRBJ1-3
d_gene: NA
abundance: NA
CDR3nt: TGTGCCAGCAGCGGAGGTCAGGGAAACACCATATATTTT
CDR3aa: CASSGGQGNTIYF

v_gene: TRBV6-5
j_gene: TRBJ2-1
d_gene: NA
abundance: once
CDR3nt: TGTGCCAGCAGGACTGGAGGGCCCGGCAATGAGCAGTTCTTC
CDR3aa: CASRTGGPGNEQFF

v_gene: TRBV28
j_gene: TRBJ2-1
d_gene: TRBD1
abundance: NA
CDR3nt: TGTGCCAGCAGCCCCTATGGACAGGCTCTCGTAGGCCATGAGCAGTTCTTC
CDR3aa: CASSPYGQALVGHEQFF

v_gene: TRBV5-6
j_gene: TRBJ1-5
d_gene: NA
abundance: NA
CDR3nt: TGTGCCAGCAGCCGACTCTATAGCAATCAGCCCCAGCATTTT
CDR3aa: CASSRLYSNQPQHF

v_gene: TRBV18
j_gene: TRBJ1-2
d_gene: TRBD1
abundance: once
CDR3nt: TGTGCCAGCTCACCCCAGGGGGGTGGCTACACCTTC
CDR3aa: CASSPQGGGYTF

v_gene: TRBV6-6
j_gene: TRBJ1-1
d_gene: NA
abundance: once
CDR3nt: TGTGCCAGCAGTTACTCGATACGCCCGGCTAGCGACGCTTTCTTT
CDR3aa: CASSYSIRPASDAFF

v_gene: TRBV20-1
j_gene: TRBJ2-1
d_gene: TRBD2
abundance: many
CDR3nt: TGCAGTGCTCTCTCCGGGACTAGACGGGTCTTC
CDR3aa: CSALSGTRRVF

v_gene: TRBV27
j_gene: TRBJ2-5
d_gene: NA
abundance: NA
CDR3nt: TGTGCCAGCACGCCCCGCGGACAAGAGACCCAGTACTTC
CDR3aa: CASTPRGQETQYF

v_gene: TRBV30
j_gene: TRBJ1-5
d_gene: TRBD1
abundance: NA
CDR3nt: TGTGCCTGGAGTACAGGGGCTAATAGCAATCAGCCCCAGCATTTT
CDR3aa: CAWSTGANSNQPQHF

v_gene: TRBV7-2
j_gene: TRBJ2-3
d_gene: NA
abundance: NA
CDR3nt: TGTGCCAGCAGCTCCCCCGGGAGTAGAACAGATACGCAGTATTTT
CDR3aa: CASSSPGSRTDTQYF

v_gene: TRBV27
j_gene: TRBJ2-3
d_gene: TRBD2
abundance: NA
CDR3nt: TGTGCCAGTTCTAGCCTAGCGGACACAGATACGCAGTATTTT
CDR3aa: CASSSLADTDTQYF

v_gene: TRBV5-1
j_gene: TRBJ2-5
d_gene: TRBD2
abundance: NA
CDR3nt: TGCGCCAGCAGCTTGGGACTAGCGGGGGATCAAGAGACCCAGTACTTC
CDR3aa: CASSLGLAGDQETQYF

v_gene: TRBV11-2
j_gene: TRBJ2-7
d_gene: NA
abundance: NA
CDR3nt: TGTGCCAGCAGTACCCCCCCCTACGAGCAGTACTTC
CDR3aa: CASSTPPYEQYF

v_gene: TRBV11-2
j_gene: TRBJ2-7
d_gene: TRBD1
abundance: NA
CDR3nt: TGTGCCAGCAGCCTGGGACAGACCTACGAGCAGTACTTC
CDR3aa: CASSLGQTYEQYF

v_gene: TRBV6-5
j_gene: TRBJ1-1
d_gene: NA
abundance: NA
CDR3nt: TGTGCCAGCAGTCCGCAAGGTGGCACTGAAGCTTTCTTT
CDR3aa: CASSPQGGTEAFF

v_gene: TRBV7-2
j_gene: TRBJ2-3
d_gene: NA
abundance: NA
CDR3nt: TGTGCCAGCAGCCCGCTAGAATTCACAGATACGCAGTATTTT
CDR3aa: CASSPLEFTDTQYF

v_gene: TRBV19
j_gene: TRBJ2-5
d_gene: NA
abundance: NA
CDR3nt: TGTGCCAGCTCACCAGAGGGGGAAGAGACCCAGTACTTC
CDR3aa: CASSPEGEETQYF